What follows are 18 T cell receptor beta chains derived from one specimen sequenced in a study of CD8+CD57+ T cells in acquired aplastic anemia. In patients chosen for sequencing, flow cytometry had shown CD8+CD57+ cell expansion. Profiling that covered TCR beta VDJ and CDR3 relied on genomic DNA as its template. One entry per CDR3 protein results from TCRdb running MiXCR on the reads. In the table there are roughly 150,000 distinct CDR3 sequences, under 55% of which are singletons. Sequenced sample: sorted CD4+, CD8+, or CD8+CD57+ T cells (not recorded which) from PBMCs. The receptors here all came from a human donor with aplastic anemia.

This clonotype was picked up many times. The CDR3 spells CASSMRWGTGASEQFF. CDR3 nucleotide sequence: TGTGCCAGCAGCATGAGATGGGGGACAGGCGCCTCTGAGCAGTTCTTC. The V call is TRBV5-6, the J call TRBJ2-1; 8 bases align to TRBD1. This CDR3 region has 16 residues. The V and J ends lost 4 bases and 9 bases, in that order; junction bases with no gene match: 15. Germline assignment: CDR1 SGHDT and CDR2 YYEEEE.

This clonotype was detected ten times or more. The chain combines TRBV9 with TRBJ2-7, with D perhaps matching TRBD2 (6 bases). The CDR3 loop spans 14 amino acids. Germline CDR1 and CDR2: SGDLS and YYNGEE. Trimming removed 0 bases at V and 3 bases at J, with 10 bases between. The CDR3 DNA sequence: TGTGCCAGCAGCGTAGGTAGTAGCGGCTACGAGCAGTACTTC. It translates to CASSVGSSGYEQYF.

This clonotype was counted at least ten times. The chain couples TRBV6-5 to TRBJ2-2; the D gene could be TRBD1 or TRBD2 (5 bases each). V was shortened by 10 bases and J by 6 bases, with 18 bases between the two germline ends. The CDR3 runs 14 residues. Germline V gives CDR1 MNHEY, CDR2 SVGAGI. The DNA of the CDR3 is TGTGCCACCCTGAGGGACGCCAGTCCCGGGGAGCTGTTTTTT. As protein: CATLRDASPGELFF.

In its sample, this clonotype was seen many times. This chain connects TRBV19 to TRBJ1-2; no clear D gene. The V and J ends lost 2 bases and 2 bases respectively, with 6 bases between them. CDR3 length: 13 amino acids. The V gene's germline CDR1 is LNHDA and CDR2 SQIVND (reference sequence). CDR3 coding DNA: TGTGCCAGTAGTATACAGTCGAACTATGGCTACACCTTC. Its protein is CASSIQSNYGYTF.

V and J are TRBV7-6 and TRBJ2-3; the D gene is possibly TRBD2 (6 bases). V was pared by 3 bases and J by 0 bases, with 10 bases between. The CDR3 length is 15 residues. CDR1 SGHVS and CDR2 FNYEAQ come from the germline V gene. The CDR3 loop reads CASSFPGTSTDTQYF. The CDR3 DNA follows: TGTGCCAGCAGCTTTCCTGGGACTAGCACAGATACGCAGTATTTT.

This clonotype was seen ten or more times. The J gene is TRBJ2-3, the V gene TRBV2; weak D call: TRBD2 (6 bases). The CDR3 loop spans 12 amino acids. Trimming stripped 7 bases from V and 4 bases from J, with 9 bases between. The germline V gene has CDR1 SNHLY and CDR2 FYNNEI. The CDR3 nucleotides are TGTGCCAGCACGCGGGGCCCAGATACGCAGTATTTT. This translates into CASTRGPDTQYF.

Ten or more counts support this clonotype. For the CDR3, the DNA is TGCAGCGTTGCCGGGCTGACCTACAATGAGCAGTTCTTC. Protein product: CSVAGLTYNEQFF. The chain joins TRBV29-1 to TRBJ2-1; D unclear. CDR3 length: 13 amino acids. Trimming left V 4 bases short and J 2 bases short, with 9 bases between. Per germline, CDR1 SQVTM and CDR2 ANQGSEA.

V is TRBV29-1 and J is TRBJ2-5; 10 positions match TRBD1. Looked up from germline, CDR1 is SQVTM and CDR2 is ANQGSEA. The CDR3 covers 12 residues. The CDR3 protein is CRGTGDGETQYF. As DNA, the CDR3 is TGCAGAGGGACAGGGGATGGGGAGACCCAGTACTTC.

This rearrangement joins TRBV10-2 to TRBJ2-5; D gene unclear. V was clipped by 0 bases and J by 8 bases, with 19 bases between them. Germline V CDR1 and CDR2: WSHSY, SAAADI. This CDR3 spans 16 amino acids. The DNA for the CDR3 is TGCGCCAGCAGTGAGTCGAGATTGGGCCCCTGGGGTACCCAGTACTTC. Encoded protein: CASSESRLGPWGTQYF.

This clonotype was counted ten times or more. The CDR3 DNA reads as TGTGCCAGCAGTTTCCGGGGAGGCACAGATACGCAGTATTTT. Residues: CASSFRGGTDTQYF. This chain uses TRBV12-3 or TRBV12-4 with TRBJ2-3, with a tentative D call TRBD2 (5 bases). V was pared by 3 bases and J by 1 base, with 8 bases between. The CDR3 is 14 residues long.

On this clonotype: This clone may be a read error of a much larger clone one base away. J is TRBJ1-5 and V is TRBV6-5; possible D gene TRBD1, 6 bases. V lost 2 bases and J 6 bases, leaving 8 bases between the germline ends. The CDR3 has 13 amino acids. CDR1 and CDR2 (germline): MNHEY, SVGAGI. The CDR3 region is CASSYGGRQPQHF. CDR3 in DNA: TGTGCCAGCAGTTACGGGGGGCGTCAGCCCCAGCATTTT.

This clonotype appeared a few times. V gene TRBV7-2 combines with J gene TRBJ1-3; the D gene is possibly TRBD1 (5 bases). The CDR3 length is 15 residues. Trimming stripped 1 base from V and 4 bases from J, with 11 bases between. The germline gives CDR1 SGHTA, CDR2 FQGNSA. The DNA for the CDR3 is TGTGCCAGCAGCTTAGTGGGGCCTTTGGGAAACACCATATATTTT. This translates into CASSLVGPLGNTIYF.

J is TRBJ2-3 and V is TRBV7-6; no firm D call. The CDR3 is made up of 13 amino acids. Trimming took 1 base from V and 8 from J, leaving 10 bases between them. The germline V gene encodes CDR1 SGHVS and CDR2 FNYEAQ. This CDR3 is CASSLEIVATQYF. DNA for the CDR3: TGTGCCAGCAGCTTAGAGATAGTGGCTACGCAGTATTTT.

The sample holds many counts of this clonotype. The V call is TRBV19, the J call TRBJ1-2, with 7 bases aligning to TRBD1. The CDR3 extends over 16 amino acids. The J segment lost 6 bases and the V segment lost 3 bases, leaving 13 bases of the junction unmatched. Germline V CDR1 and CDR2: LNHDA, SQIVND (reference sequence). The CDR3 loop is CASSMATGVVKNGYTF. CDR3 sequence (DNA): TGTGCCAGTAGTATGGCTACAGGGGTCGTTAAGAATGGCTACACCTTC.

Remarks on this clonotype: A much larger clone lies one base from this, so it may be a read error. The chain couples TRBV28 to TRBJ2-7, with 8 bases matching TRBD1. This CDR3 spans 13 amino acids. Per germline, CDR1 MDHEN and CDR2 SYDVKM. CDR3 bases: TGTGCCAGCAGTTTACAGGGGGCGAACGAGCGGTACTTC. Its protein is CASSLQGANERYF.

The chain employs TRBV7-8 and TRBJ1-4; 7 nucleotides line up with TRBD1. Germline CDR1 is SGHVS and CDR2 is FQNEAQ. The CDR3 covers 14 residues. J was trimmed by 5 bases and V by 5 bases; bases with no gene match: 5. CDR3 loop: CASSPGGPNEKLFF. In nucleotides, the CDR3 is TGTGCCAGCAGCCCAGGGGGGCCCAATGAAAAACTGTTTTTT.

The chain links TRBV20-1 to TRBJ1-1, with 9 bases matching TRBD1. The V and J ends lost 0 bases and 8 bases, in that order; junction bases with no gene match: 13. Germline V gene sequence: CDR1 DFQATT, CDR2 SNEGSKA (reference sequence). This CDR3 is built from 16 residues. CDR3 nucleotides: TGCAGTGCTAGAGATCTACAAGGGGGACAGGGTTCCGAAGCTTTCTTT. This encodes CSARDLQGGQGSEAFF.

This clonotype was seen ten or more times. This chain uses TRBV7-3 with TRBJ2-3; no reliable D call. Germline CDR1 and CDR2: SGHTA and FQGTGA. This CDR3 region has 12 residues. V was pared by 2 bases and J by 9 bases, with 9 bases between. The CDR3 bases are TGTGCCAGCAGCTTAGACTTCGGGACGCAGTATTTT. Protein product: CASSLDFGTQYF.